Listed below are T cell receptor beta chains from one sample, sequenced in a study of T-cell memory formation after mild COVID-19. TCRdb passed the 5' RACE reads through MiXCR, listing each CDR3 protein once. The top ten hold roughly an eighth of the sample, which has roughly 500,000 distinct CDR3 sequences, just over 20% seen once. Material for sequencing was PBMCs or a T cell subset sorted from them (not recorded which). These receptors were collected from an adult woman who had mild COVID-19 (a few samples of this study predate the infection). Cell type and time point are not known. Both conserved end residues are part of each CDR3. D genes are given only for firm matches. Only some rows state a clone size, as once, few, many or a class for expanded clones.

d_gene	v_gene	abundance	len	j_gene	CDR3nt	CDR3aa
NA	TRBV7-8	few	15	TRBJ2-7	TGTGCCAGCAGCCCCACAGGGGGGGTCGCCTACGAGCAGTACTTC	CASSPTGGVAYEQYF
NA	TRBV20-1	NA	15	TRBJ2-3	TGCAGTGTCGACCCTCAGGGGTTGTGGACAGATACGCAGTATTTT	CSVDPQGLWTDTQYF
TRBD1	TRBV9	NA	18	TRBJ2-6	TGTGCCAGCGCCAGGCTGGGGACAGGGGTTTTTGGGGCCAACGTCCTGACTTTC	CASARLGTGVFGANVLTF
NA	TRBV7-3	few	15	TRBJ2-1	TGTGCCAGCAGCTTAATCCGGGGCTCCTACAATGAGCAGTTCTTC	CASSLIRGSYNEQFF
NA	TRBV4-1	few	17	TRBJ1-2	TGCGCCAGCAGCCCCCTTGAGTCCGGAAGGCGGGTCTATGGCTACACCTTC	CASSPLESGRRVYGYTF
TRBD1	TRBV7-8	few	20	TRBJ1-3	TGTGCCAGCAGCTTAGCTGGACAGGGACTGGTGAAGATCTCTGGAAACACCATATATTTT	CASSLAGQGLVKISGNTIYF
NA	TRBV20-1	NA	12	TRBJ1-2	TGCAGTGCTAGGCACATGAACTATGGCTACACCTTC	CSARHMNYGYTF
NA	TRBV3-1	NA	12	TRBJ2-7	TGTGCCAGCTCGGGGGTAGGGCTCGAGCAGTACTTC	CASSGVGLEQYF
TRBD2	TRBV20-1	few	14	TRBJ2-1	TGCAGTGCTAGAGTGGGAGCGGGAGCGAGTGAGCAGTTCTTC	CSARVGAGASEQFF
TRBD1	TRBV6-2/TRBV6-3	few	20	TRBJ1-5	TGTGCCAGCAGCAAGACCGGGACAGGTACATTACTTGACTTAGGTCAGCCCCAGCATTTT	CASSKTGTGTLLDLGQPQHF
NA	TRBV9	NA	15	TRBJ2-3	TGTGCCAGCAGCGTAGCCGCAGGACATGGAGATACGCAGTATTTT	CASSVAAGHGDTQYF
NA	TRBV12-3/TRBV12-4	NA	15	TRBJ2-3	TGTGCCAGCGGGCCCCCGGGACTCGTCGGGGCCACGCAGTATTTT	CASGPPGLVGATQYF
TRBD1	TRBV24-1	NA	16	TRBJ2-1	TGTGCCACCAGTGCCAGCCGGGACAGAGCCTACAATGAGCAGTTCTTC	CATSASRDRAYNEQFF
NA	TRBV6-5	few	14	TRBJ2-2	TGTGCCAGCACCCGTGGGGGAATCACCGGGGAGCTGTTTTTT	CASTRGGITGELFF
NA	TRBV7-9	NA	14	TRBJ2-1	TGTGCCAGTTACAGGGCTGGGGTGGACAATGAGCAGTTCTTC	CASYRAGVDNEQFF
NA	TRBV9	NA	13	TRBJ2-5	TGTGCCAGCAGCGTAAGGGGGTTGGAGACCCAGTACTTC	CASSVRGLETQYF
NA	TRBV7-9	NA	13	TRBJ2-3	TGTGCCACCCCGGGGGACGGCACAGATACGCAGTATTTT	CATPGDGTDTQYF
NA	TRBV6-1	few	12	TRBJ2-1	TGTGCCAGCAGAGAGTCAGGCAATGAGCAGTTCTTC	CASRESGNEQFF
NA	TRBV7-3	few	16	TRBJ2-2	TGTGCCAGCAGCCAACTCGGGACACCTATCACCGGGGAGCTGTTTTTT	CASSQLGTPITGELFF
NA	TRBV20-1	NA	15	TRBJ2-5	TGCAGTGCTAGAGTGGCGGGGGCGTACCAAGAGACCCAGTACTTC	CSARVAGAYQETQYF
NA	TRBV12-3/TRBV12-4	few	16	TRBJ2-3	TGTGCCAGCAGTCTACAGGGATACAGGCTCACAGATACGCAGTATTTT	CASSLQGYRLTDTQYF
NA	TRBV6-6	NA	14	TRBJ2-5	TGTGCCAGCAGTTACTCGACGCTTGGAGAGACCCAGTACTTC	CASSYSTLGETQYF
TRBD1	TRBV5-8	few	13	TRBJ1-2	TGTGCCAGCAGCTTGTGGACAGGGGAGGGCTACACCTTC	CASSLWTGEGYTF
TRBD2	TRBV4-1	NA	15	TRBJ2-7	TGCGCCAGCAGCCAAACTGCCAGCGGGGCTTACGAGCAGTACTTC	CASSQTASGAYEQYF
TRBD1	TRBV18	NA	14	TRBJ2-7	TGTGCCAGCTCACCACAGGACAGGGGATACGAGCAGTACTTC	CASSPQDRGYEQYF
TRBD1	TRBV6-6	NA	12	TRBJ1-1	TGTGCCAGCCTACAGGGGGCGAGTGAAGCTTTCTTT	CASLQGASEAFF
TRBD2	TRBV3-1	few	15	TRBJ2-1	TGTGCCAGCAGCGCCGGGACTAGCGGGGGGACCGAGCAGTTCTTC	CASSAGTSGGTEQFF
TRBD1	TRBV5-1	NA	14	TRBJ1-6	TGCGCCAGCAGCCCGGGACAGGAAAATTCACCCCTCCACTTT	CASSPGQENSPLHF
TRBD2	TRBV12-3/TRBV12-4	many	15	TRBJ2-1	TGTGCCAGCAGTCGGGGGGGGGCAGGGAACAATGAGCAGTTCTTC	CASSRGGAGNNEQFF
NA	TRBV7-2	few	17	TRBJ2-1	TGTGCCAGCAGCGCGCGAGGGGGGGGAGGTCGTACCAATGAGCAGTTCTTC	CASSARGGGGRTNEQFF
TRBD2	TRBV7-2	NA	13	TRBJ2-5	TGTGCCAGCAGCGCGGGACTAGCCGGGACCCAGTACTTC	CASSAGLAGTQYF
NA	TRBV3-1	few	16	TRBJ2-7	TGTGCCAGCAGCCCGGGACGTGTTCGAACCTCCTACGAGCAGTACTTC	CASSPGRVRTSYEQYF
NA	TRBV6-2/TRBV6-3	many	17	TRBJ2-1	TGTGCCAGCAGTTACTCGGGGACATCCGCCATTTACAATGAGCAGTTCTTC	CASSYSGTSAIYNEQFF
NA	TRBV6-5	many	14	TRBJ2-7	TGTGCCAGCAGTTACTCGCAGACAGCCTACGAGCAGTACTTC	CASSYSQTAYEQYF
TRBD1	TRBV15	few	17	TRBJ2-7	TGTGCCACCAGCAGAGAAGTGTCGGGACAGGTTCGCTACGAGCAGTACTTC	CATSREVSGQVRYEQYF
NA	TRBV30	few	14	TRBJ2-2	TGTGCCTGGAGTAATAGCGGCAACACCGGGGAGCTGTTTTTT	CAWSNSGNTGELFF
NA	TRBV27	few	13	TRBJ1-4	TGTGCCAGCAGTTTCCCCCCGGGGCCGGATCATGAATTT	CASSFPPGPDHEF
NA	TRBV5-1	few	13	TRBJ1-1	TGCGCCAGCAAACCAGACAACTGGGGTGAAGCTTTCTTT	CASKPDNWGEAFF
NA	TRBV29-1	NA	13	TRBJ2-3	TGCAGCGTTACAACGGGGCGCACAGATACGCAGTATTTT	CSVTTGRTDTQYF